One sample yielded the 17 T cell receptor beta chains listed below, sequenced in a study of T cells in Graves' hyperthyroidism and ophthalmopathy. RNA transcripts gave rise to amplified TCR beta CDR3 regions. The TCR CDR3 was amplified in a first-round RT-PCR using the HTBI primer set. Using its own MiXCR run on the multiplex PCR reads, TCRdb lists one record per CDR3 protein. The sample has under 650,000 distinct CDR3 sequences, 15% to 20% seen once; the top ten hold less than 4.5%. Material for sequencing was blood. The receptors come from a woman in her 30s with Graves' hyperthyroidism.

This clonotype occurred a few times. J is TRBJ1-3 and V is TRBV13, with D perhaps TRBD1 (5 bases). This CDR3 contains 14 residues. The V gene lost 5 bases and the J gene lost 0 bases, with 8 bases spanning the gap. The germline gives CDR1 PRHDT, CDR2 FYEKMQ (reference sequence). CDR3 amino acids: CASSRDSSGNTIYF. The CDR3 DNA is TGTGCCAGCAGCCGCGACAGCTCTGGAAACACCATATATTTT. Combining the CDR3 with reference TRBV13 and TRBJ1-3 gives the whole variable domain AAGVIQSPRHLIKEKRETATLKCYPIPRHDTVYWYQQGPGQDPQFLISFYEKMQSDKGSIPDRFSAQQFSDYHSELNMSSLELGDSALYFCASSRDSSGNTIYFGEGSWLTVV.

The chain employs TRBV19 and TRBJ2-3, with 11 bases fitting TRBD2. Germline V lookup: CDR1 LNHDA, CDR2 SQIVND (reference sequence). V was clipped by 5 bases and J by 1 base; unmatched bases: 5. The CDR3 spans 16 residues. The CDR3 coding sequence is TGTGCCAGTAGTCCTCTAGCGGGAGGCGGCACAGATACGCAGTATTTT. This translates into CASSPLAGGGTDTQYF.

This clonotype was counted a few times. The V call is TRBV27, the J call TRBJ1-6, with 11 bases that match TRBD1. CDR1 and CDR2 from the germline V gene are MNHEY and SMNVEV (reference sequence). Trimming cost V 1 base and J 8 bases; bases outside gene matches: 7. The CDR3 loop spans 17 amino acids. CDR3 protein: CASSLLPPGQGDSPLHF. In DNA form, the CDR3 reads TGTGCCAGCAGTTTATTACCCCCGGGACAGGGGGATTCACCCCTCCACTTT.

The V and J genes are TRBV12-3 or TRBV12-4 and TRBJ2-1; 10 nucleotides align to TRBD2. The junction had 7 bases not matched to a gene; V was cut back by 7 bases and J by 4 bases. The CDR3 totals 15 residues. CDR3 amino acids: CASKLSGLAYNEQFF. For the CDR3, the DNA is TGTGCCAGCAAATTATCGGGACTAGCGTACAATGAGCAGTTCTTC.

The DNA of the CDR3 is TGTGCCAGCAGTCCCTTGGAAGGACCCCCAGAAAAACTGTTTTTT. This translates into CASSPLEGPPEKLFF. This chain joins TRBV27 and TRBJ1-4; D remains ambiguous. The V and J ends lost 5 bases and 8 bases respectively, with 18 bases between them. The V gene's germline CDR1 is MNHEY and CDR2 SMNVEV (reference sequence). This CDR3 has 15 amino acids.

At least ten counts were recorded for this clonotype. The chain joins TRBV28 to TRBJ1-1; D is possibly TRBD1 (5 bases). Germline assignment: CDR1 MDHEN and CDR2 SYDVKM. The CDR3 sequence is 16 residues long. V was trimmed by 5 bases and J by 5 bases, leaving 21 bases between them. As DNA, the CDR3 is TGTGCCAGCAGTCCCCCTTTTTACGCAGGGTTGACTGAAGCTTTCTTT. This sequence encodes CASSPPFYAGLTEAFF.

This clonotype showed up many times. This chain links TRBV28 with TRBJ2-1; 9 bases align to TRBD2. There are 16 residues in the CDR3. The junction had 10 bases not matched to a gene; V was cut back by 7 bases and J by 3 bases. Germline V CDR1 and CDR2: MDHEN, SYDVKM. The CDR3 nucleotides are TGTGCCAGCACTCTTAGCCCGACTAGCGGCTACAATGAGCAGTTCTTC. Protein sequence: CASTLSPTSGYNEQFF.

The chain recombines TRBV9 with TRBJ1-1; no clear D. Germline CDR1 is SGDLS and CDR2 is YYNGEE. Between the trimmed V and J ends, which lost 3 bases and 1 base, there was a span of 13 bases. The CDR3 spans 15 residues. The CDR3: CASSALRAGNTEAFF. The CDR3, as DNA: TGTGCCAGCAGCGCTTTGAGGGCAGGGAACACTGAAGCTTTCTTT.

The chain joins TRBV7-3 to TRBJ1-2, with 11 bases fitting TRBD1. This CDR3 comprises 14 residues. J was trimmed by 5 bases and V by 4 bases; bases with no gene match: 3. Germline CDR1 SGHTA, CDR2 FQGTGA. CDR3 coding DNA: TGTGCCAGCAGCTCCGGACAGGGGGCTTATGGCTACACCTTC. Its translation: CASSSGQGAYGYTF.

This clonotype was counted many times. CDR3 protein: CASSPRTTSLRGYTF. As DNA, the CDR3 is TGTGCCAGCAGTCCGAGGACAACCAGTTTACGTGGCTACACCTTC. The chain combines TRBV28 with TRBJ1-2; tentative D call: TRBD1 (5 bases). Germline CDR1 and CDR2: MDHEN and SYDVKM. Trimming cost V 5 bases and J 7 bases, with 20 bases left between them. The CDR3 runs 15 residues.

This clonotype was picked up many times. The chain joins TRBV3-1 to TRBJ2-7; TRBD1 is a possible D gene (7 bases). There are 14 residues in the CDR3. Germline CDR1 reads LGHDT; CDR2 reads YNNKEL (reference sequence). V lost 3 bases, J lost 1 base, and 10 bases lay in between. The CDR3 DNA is TGTGCCAGCAGCCAGGAGGGACAGTCCTACGAGCAGTACTTC. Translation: CASSQEGQSYEQYF.

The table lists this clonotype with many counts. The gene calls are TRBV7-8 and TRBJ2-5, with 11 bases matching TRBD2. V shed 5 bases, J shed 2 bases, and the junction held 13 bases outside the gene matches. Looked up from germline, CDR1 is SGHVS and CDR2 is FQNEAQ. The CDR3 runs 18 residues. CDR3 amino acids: CASSHTVLAGALQETQYF. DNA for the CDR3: TGTGCCAGCAGCCACACGGTACTAGCGGGAGCCCTACAAGAGACCCAGTACTTC.

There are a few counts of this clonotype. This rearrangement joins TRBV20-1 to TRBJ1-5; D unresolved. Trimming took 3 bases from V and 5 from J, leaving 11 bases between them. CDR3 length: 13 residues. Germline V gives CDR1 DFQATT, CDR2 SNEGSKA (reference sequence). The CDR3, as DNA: TGCAGTGCTAGGGCCGAAGTTTATCAGCCCCAGCATTTT. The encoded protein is CSARAEVYQPQHF.

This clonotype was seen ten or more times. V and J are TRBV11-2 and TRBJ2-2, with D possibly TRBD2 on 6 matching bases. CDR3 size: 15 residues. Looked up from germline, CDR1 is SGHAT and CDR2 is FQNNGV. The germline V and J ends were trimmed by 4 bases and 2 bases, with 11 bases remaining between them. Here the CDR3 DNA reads TGTGCCAGCAGCTCGGGACTCCGTAACACCGGGGAGCTGTTTTTT. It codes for CASSSGLRNTGELFF.

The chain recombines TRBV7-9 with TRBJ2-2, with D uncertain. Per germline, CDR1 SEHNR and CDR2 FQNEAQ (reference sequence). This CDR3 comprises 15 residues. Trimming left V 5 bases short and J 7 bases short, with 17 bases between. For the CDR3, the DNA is TGTGCCAGCAGCCAATCCGGGCCCTCGAGCGGGGAGCTGTTTTTT. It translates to CASSQSGPSSGELFF.

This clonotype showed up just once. The CDR3 DNA reads TGCGCCGGGGGGCCAGGGGAAAACATTCAGTACTTC. This codes for CAGGPGENIQYF. V usage is TRBV5-1 and J usage is TRBJ2-4, with D tentatively TRBD1 or TRBD2 (6 bases each). This CDR3 region has 12 residues. V lost 10 bases to trimming and J lost 5 bases, with 13 bases between them. Germline assignment: CDR1 SGHRS and CDR2 YFSETQ. Looking up the rest from reference TRBV5-1 and TRBJ2-4 gives the full variable domain: KAGVTQTPRYLIKTRGQQVTLSCSPISGHRSVSWYQQTPGQGLQFLFEYFSETQRNKGNFPGRFSGRQFSNSRSEMNVSTLELGDSALYLCAGGPGENIQYFGAGTRLSVL.

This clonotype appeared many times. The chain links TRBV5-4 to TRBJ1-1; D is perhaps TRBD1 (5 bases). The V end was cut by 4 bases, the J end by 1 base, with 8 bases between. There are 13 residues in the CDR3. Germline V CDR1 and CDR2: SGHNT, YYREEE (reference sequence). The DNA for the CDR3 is TGTGCCAGCAGCCAGGACACGAACACTGAAGCTTTCTTT. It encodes CASSQDTNTEAFF.